This TCR beta chain comes out of a study of cytomegalovirus exposure and HLA in healthy donors. Study-level results: Follow-up analysis later connected one missense variant in DCLRE1C with trimming of TCR beta V- and J-genes. Most TCR beta V segments were productive about 87% or about 30% of the time in an earlier analysis. Researchers catalogued some 160 TCR beta chains as cytomegalovirus-associated. Confirmation in vitro established that a few CMV-associated chains were specific for CMV antigens.

Researchers ran the PCR with 60 Vbeta and 13 Jbeta primers. The repertoire was sequenced with immunoSEQ multiplex PCR; TCRdb's copy has only in-frame clones and lacks some. The sample has about 120,000 clones; roughly 14% are singletons. As to this clone: Its antigen is not identified.

Trimming at V came to 4 bases and at J to 5 bases, leaving 9 bases not matched to a gene. The CDR3 is 16 amino acids. Germline V gene sequence: CDR1 SGHNT, CDR2 YYREEE (reference sequence). Sequenced: PBMCs. This sequence was found in a woman in her late teens or twenties in good health and CMV-seronegative. The chain combines TRBV5-4 with TRBJ2-1; TRBD2 matches at 10 bases. Here the CDR3 reads CASSEALGLANNEQFF. CDR3 DNA sequence: TGTGCCAGCAGCGAAGCCTTGGGACTAGCGAACAATGAGCAGTTCTTC.